This T cell receptor (beta chain) appears in the sequencing data of a study of cytomegalovirus exposure and HLA in healthy donors. Study-wide results and caveats: Reports described diagnosis of cytomegalovirus status by the classifier as highly specific and sensitive.

V was shortened by 1 base and J by 2 bases, with 13 bases between the two germline ends. CDR1 is MDHEN, CDR2 SYDVKM, per germline. The CDR3 runs to 16 residues. This table comes from immunoSEQ multiplex PCR, and its TCRdb copy is limited to in-frame clones, with some not included. Counted here are hundreds of thousands of clones, roughly 90% occurring once; the ten biggest clones make up about 0.85%. As concerns this clone: What it binds is unknown.

What was sequenced was PBMCs. The gene calls are TRBV28 and TRBJ2-3, with a possible D match to TRBD1 (5 bases). This receptor was obtained from a woman aged 18 to 35 in good health and CMV-seronegative. CDR3 sequence: CASSLSRVGNTDTQYF. The CDR3 nucleotides are TGTGCCAGCAGTTTATCCAGGGTTGGAAACACAGATACGCAGTATTTT.